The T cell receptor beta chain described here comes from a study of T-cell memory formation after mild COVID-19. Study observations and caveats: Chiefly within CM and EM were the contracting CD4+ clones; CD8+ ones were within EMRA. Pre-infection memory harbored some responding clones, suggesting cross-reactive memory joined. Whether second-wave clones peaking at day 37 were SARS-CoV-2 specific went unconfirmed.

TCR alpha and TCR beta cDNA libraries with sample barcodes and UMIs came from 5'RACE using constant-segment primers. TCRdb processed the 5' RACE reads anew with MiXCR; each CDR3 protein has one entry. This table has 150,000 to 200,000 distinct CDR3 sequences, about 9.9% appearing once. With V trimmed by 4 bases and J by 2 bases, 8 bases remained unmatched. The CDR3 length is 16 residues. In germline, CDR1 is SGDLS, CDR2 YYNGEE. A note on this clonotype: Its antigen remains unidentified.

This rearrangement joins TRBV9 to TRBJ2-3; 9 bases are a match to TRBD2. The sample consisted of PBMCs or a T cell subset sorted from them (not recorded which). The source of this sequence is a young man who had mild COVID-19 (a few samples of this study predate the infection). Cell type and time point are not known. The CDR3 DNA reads TGTGCCAGCAGCCCAGAGCTAGCGGGGTACACAGATACGCAGTATTTT. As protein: CASSPELAGYTDTQYF.